The clone carrying this T cell receptor beta chain was seen repeatedly, ten times or more. Trimming left V 2 bases short and J 9 bases short, with 11 bases between. Germline V gene lookup returns CDR1 KGHSH and CDR2 LQKENI. This CDR3 region has 13 residues. The data belong to a study of human T cells and chemical hapten exposure. Per the authors' pipeline: Sequenced samples showed a median of around 96,000 TCRs each, with counts running from roughly 23,000 to 700,000. MiXCR, applied by TCRdb to the RACE reads, yields one record per CDR3 protein. Here the V and J calls rest on TCRdb's processing, not on the authors' analysis. The sample has 75,000 to 100,000 distinct CDR3 sequences, approximately 10% seen once. Time point given: patch test 1, 2 weeks after DPC sensitization. The treatment: therapeutic diphenylcyclopropenone sensitization with weekly scalp DPC. Blood draws preceded each patch test application.

Sequencing used whole blood, obtained in connection with sensitization to the hapten diphenylcyclopropenone (DPC). The V call is TRBV18, the J call TRBJ1-5; weak D call: TRBD1 (5 bases). This clonotype originated in a woman aged 55 to 70 with alopecia areata. Some clones in this sample may be carry-over from other donors' samples. The CDR3 nucleotides are TGTGCCAGCTCACCAACCCCAGGGAGGCCCCAGCATTTT. It encodes CASSPTPGRPQHF. The full variable domain, its missing parts supplied by reference TRBV18 and TRBJ1-5, is NAGVMQNPRHLVRRRGQEARLRCSPMKGHSHVYWYRQLPEEGLKFMVYLQKENIIDESGMPKERFSAEFPKEGPSILRIQQVVRGDSAAYFCASSPTPGRPQHFGDGTRLSIL.